This TCR beta chain appears in the sequencing data of a study of a mutant IDH1 vaccine in newly diagnosed glioma. As regards this clone: What it binds is unknown.

The germline gives CDR1 ENHRY, CDR2 SYGVKD. The junction had 12 bases not matched to a gene; V was cut back by 7 bases and J by 7 bases. There are 14 residues in the CDR3. The table came from immunoSEQ multiplex PCR; TCRdb's copy has only in-frame clones and leaves some out. The sample has roughly 60,000 clones; approximately 80% are singletons. Time point denoted: week 11, during vaccination. Vaccination comprised doses that each held 300 ug of mutant IDH1 20-mer peptide, plus topical imiquimod. The rearrangement joins TRBV10-3 to TRBJ2-5, with 7 bases fitting TRBD1. The receptor's source is a man under 40 with glioma. The specimen was PBMCs, collected from a glioma patient whose treatment included an IDH1 peptide vaccine. This CDR3 is CAIKPGQSLGTQYF. The CDR3 nucleotides read TGTGCCATCAAACCGGGACAGTCGCTTGGGACCCAGTACTTC.